Shown below are 25 T cell receptor beta chains from a single sample sequenced in a study of blood T cell repertoires in COVID-19 (dated by TCRdb to the early 2020s). Libraries were prepared through the immunoSEQ multiplex PCR assay. Entries here come from immuneACCESS through TCRdb and include only in-frame sequences with V and J called. Some clones fail to appear in such tables; in the studies checked, an unresolved V gene covers under half of the shortfall, and the cause of the remainder is unknown. This sample lists roughly 150,000 clones; around 79% were detected once. Roughly 8.7% of the sample is in the top ten clones. Sequenced sample: peripheral blood. These receptor sequences come from a man aged 50 or older with active or convalescent COVID-19.

The genes are TRBV27 and TRBJ2-7, with TRBD2 matching 9 bases. This CDR3 contains 17 residues. Germline V gene lookup returns CDR1 MNHEY and CDR2 SMNVEV (reference sequence). Germline trimming cut 5 bases from V and 5 bases from J; bases unmatched to any gene: 16. CDR3 region: CASSLTLLYSGSHEQYF. The CDR3 DNA is TGTGCCAGCAGTCTAACCCTCCTCTATAGCGGGAGCCACGAGCAGTACTTC.

V usage is TRBV2 and J usage is TRBJ2-1, with 10 nucleotides matching TRBD2. The CDR3 runs 15 residues. The ends lost 7 bases at V and 5 bases at J; junction bases unmatched: 8. Germline values: CDR1 SNHLY, CDR2 FYNNEI. The CDR3 is CASTSGRNGNNEQFF. The CDR3 DNA reads as TGTGCCAGCACTAGCGGGAGAAATGGAAACAATGAGCAGTTCTTC.

This chain connects TRBV28 to TRBJ1-1; 8 nucleotides agree with TRBD1. CDR1 and CDR2 (germline): MDHEN, SYDVKM. This CDR3 is built from 13 residues. The V and J ends lost 5 bases and 8 bases, in that order; junction bases with no gene match: 7. The CDR3 sequence is CASSLGQGGEAFF. CDR3 in DNA: TGTGCCAGCAGTCTCGGACAGGGAGGCGAAGCTTTCTTT.

V gene TRBV5-6 combines with J gene TRBJ2-5, with 9 positions matching TRBD1. Trimming removed 3 bases from V and 4 bases from J; junction bases left unmatched: 4. The CDR3 consists of 14 residues. CDR1 and CDR2 from the germline V gene are SGHDT and YYEEEE. CDR3 region: CASSWTTGGETQYF. Written as DNA, the CDR3 is TGTGCCAGCAGCTGGACGACAGGGGGAGAGACCCAGTACTTC.

V usage is TRBV28 and J usage is TRBJ2-1; 10 nucleotides line up with TRBD2. V lost 6 bases and J lost 5; bases outside the gene matches: 16. The CDR3 length is 18 residues. The germline V gene has CDR1 MDHEN and CDR2 SYDVKM. The chain's CDR3 is CASSRDRWIAGGDNEQFF. The CDR3 DNA reads as TGTGCCAGCAGCAGGGACAGATGGATAGCGGGAGGAGACAATGAGCAGTTCTTC.

The V call is TRBV5-1, the J call TRBJ2-7, with 9 bases fitting TRBD1. The CDR3 contains 18 residues. The junction had 17 bases not matched to a gene; V was cut back by 4 bases and J by 3 bases. In germline, CDR1 is SGHRS, CDR2 YFSETQ. The CDR3 DNA reads TGCGCCAGCAGCGAAATTGTGGTGGGACAGGGACTATTCTACGAGCAGTACTTC. This gives the protein CASSEIVVGQGLFYEQYF.

This clone was seen many times. This chain joins TRBV28 and TRBJ2-3; D may be TRBD2 (5 bases). This CDR3 is built from 16 residues. V was pared by 1 base and J by 7 bases, with 18 bases between. The germline V gene has CDR1 MDHEN and CDR2 SYDVKM. The CDR3 DNA is TGTGCCAGCAGTTTATCGCTATCGCTAGCACAAAATACGCAGTATTTT. It translates to CASSLSLSLAQNTQYF.

The chain combines TRBV6-6 with TRBJ2-7; D not certain. Per germline, CDR1 MNHNY and CDR2 SVGAGI (reference sequence). With 0 bases removed from V and 0 bases from J, the gap between germline ends came to 6 bases. CDR3 length: 14 amino acids. In nucleotides, the CDR3 is TGTGCCAGCAGTTACTCGTGGAGCTCCTACGAGCAGTACTTC. Protein product: CASSYSWSSYEQYF.

This rearrangement joins TRBV27 to TRBJ2-7; 10 bases are shared with TRBD1. This CDR3 region has 14 residues. Looked up from germline, CDR1 is MNHEY and CDR2 is SMNVEV (reference sequence). After removal of 2 bases from V and 5 bases from J, the junction contained 3 bases not matched to a gene. CDR3 loop: CASSLDRGLDEQYF. In DNA form, the CDR3 reads TGTGCCAGCAGTTTAGACAGGGGGCTTGACGAGCAGTACTTC.

The chain has TRBV6-5 and TRBJ2-1; possibly TRBD2 for D (5 bases). Germline CDR1 is MNHEY and CDR2 is SVGAGI. Deletions cut 6 bases from V and 5 bases from J, with 8 bases between. This CDR3 comprises 12 residues. The CDR3 loop is CASSAGHNEQFF. CDR3 nucleotides: TGTGCCAGCAGCGCGGGTCACAATGAGCAGTTCTTC.

V gene TRBV3-1 (or the pseudogene TRBV3-2) combines with J gene TRBJ1-1, with D unresolved. CDR3 length: 13 amino acids. CDR1 is LGHDT and CDR2 is YNNKEL in the germline V gene (reference sequence). Trimming took off 1 base at V and 8 bases at J, with 11 bases between the two ends. The CDR3 coding sequence is TGTGCCAGCAGCCAAGGAGTGTGGGCAGAAGCTTTCTTT. It translates to CASSQGVWAEAFF.

This chain links TRBV19 with TRBJ1-1, with a tentative D call TRBD1 (5 bases). Germline V gene sequence: CDR1 LNHDA, CDR2 SQIVND (reference sequence). The V end lost 4 bases, the J end lost 1 base, and 7 bases lay between the germline ends. CDR3 length: 13 residues. CDR3: CASSTDKNTEAFF. In DNA, the CDR3 is TGTGCCAGTAGTACGGACAAGAACACTGAAGCTTTCTTT.

V and J are TRBV9 and TRBJ2-5; D may be TRBD2 (6 bases). Germline CDR1 is SGDLS and CDR2 is YYNGEE. This CDR3 is built from 15 residues. Trimming cost V 4 bases and J 5 bases, with 18 bases left between them. CDR3 residues: CASSPRAGGSETQYF. The CDR3 nucleotides read TGTGCCAGCAGCCCCCGAGCAGGAGGGAGTGAGACCCAGTACTTC.

In regard to this clone: The sample has other DNA sequences that encode this CDR3 too. V usage is TRBV7-3 and J usage is TRBJ2-3, with 7 bases matching TRBD1. V was pared by 3 bases and J by 2 bases, with 2 bases of the junction left unmatched. From germline, CDR1 is SGHTA and CDR2 FQGTGA. The CDR3 length is 14 residues. The CDR3 is CASSLTGSTDTQYF. In DNA, the CDR3 is TGTGCCAGCAGCTTGACAGGGTCCACAGATACGCAGTATTTT. Supplemented by reference TRBV7-3 and TRBJ2-3, the full variable domain reads GAGVSQTPSNKVTEKGKYVELRCDPISGHTALYWYRQSLGQGPEFLIYFQGTGAADDSGLPNDRFFAVRPEGSVSTLKIQRTERGDSAVYLCASSLTGSTDTQYFGPGTRLTVL.

The chain uses TRBV7-3 and TRBJ2-2, with 11 nucleotides matching TRBD2. Per germline, CDR1 SGHTA and CDR2 FQGTGA. This CDR3 region has 16 residues. V lost 5 bases and J lost 5; bases outside the gene matches: 7. DNA of the CDR3: TGTGCCAGCAGCCTTTCGACTAGCGGGACTACCGGGGAGCTGTTTTTT. Protein sequence: CASSLSTSGTTGELFF.

J is TRBJ2-5 and V is TRBV4-1, with 8 bases lining up with TRBD1. Germline V CDR1 and CDR2: MGHRA, YSYEKL. V shed 2 bases and J 2 bases; nucleotides not matched to a gene: 7. This CDR3 spans 16 amino acids. The CDR3 loop reads CASSQLPGQAQETQYF. In nucleotides, the CDR3 is TGCGCCAGCAGCCAATTGCCGGGACAGGCACAAGAGACCCAGTACTTC.

The chain uses TRBV27 and TRBJ2-1; 9 bases agree with TRBD1. Trimming cost V 3 bases and J 0 bases; bases outside gene matches: 0. Per germline, CDR1 MNHEY and CDR2 SMNVEV (reference sequence). The CDR3 totals 15 residues. The CDR3 here is CASSLDRGSYNEQFF. As DNA, the CDR3 is TGTGCCAGCAGTTTGGACAGGGGCTCCTACAATGAGCAGTTCTTC.

On this clone: This sample also contains other DNA sequences that code for the same CDR3. The chain has TRBV6-5 and TRBJ1-5; a weak D match, TRBD1 (6 bases). Trimming took off 5 bases at V and 2 bases at J, with 10 bases between the two ends. CDR1 is MNHEY, CDR2 SVGAGI, per germline. The CDR3 sequence is 14 residues long. The CDR3, as DNA: TGTGCCAGCAGTCGGACAGTGGGCAATCAGCCCCAGCATTTT. This encodes CASSRTVGNQPQHF.

This sequence joins TRBV6-5 and TRBJ1-2; TRBD1 is a possible D gene (5 bases). There are 12 residues in the CDR3. CDR1 is MNHEY and CDR2 is SVGAGI in the germline V gene. Trimming removed 6 bases at V and 7 bases at J, with 12 bases between. The CDR3 protein is CASSHGGIGYTF. CDR3 nucleotide sequence: TGTGCCAGCAGCCACGGGGGGATTGGCTACACCTTC.

V is TRBV24-1 and J is TRBJ2-3, with 9 bases matching TRBD2. CDR3 length: 18 amino acids. V lost 3 bases, J lost 2 bases, and 11 bases stayed unmatched. CDR1 is KGHDR, CDR2 SFDVKD, per germline. In DNA form, the CDR3 reads TGTGCCACCAGTGATCCCACCACGACTAGCGGTGACACAGATACGCAGTATTTT. Translating it yields CATSDPTTTSGDTDTQYF.

The gene calls are TRBV7-9 and TRBJ2-1; D not certain. V dropped 1 base and J dropped 9 bases, with 4 bases sitting between them. Germline lookup yields CDR1 SEHNR and CDR2 FQNEAQ (reference sequence). The CDR3 spans 11 residues. The CDR3 nucleotides are TGTGCCAGCAGCTTAGAGCGTGAGCAGTTCTTC. It codes for CASSLEREQFF.

The rearrangement links TRBV3-1 (or the pseudogene TRBV3-2) to TRBJ2-1, with a weak D call TRBD2 (6 bases). Trimming shortened V by 2 bases and J by 6 bases, and 11 bases separated the two germline ends. CDR1 and CDR2 from the germline V gene are LGHDT and YNNKEL (reference sequence). CDR3 length equals 14 residues. The CDR3 region has the DNA TGTGCCAGCAGCCAAAGCGGGCCAGTCAATGAGCAGTTCTTC. Translation gives CASSQSGPVNEQFF.

This chain uses TRBV3-1 (or the pseudogene TRBV3-2) with TRBJ1-1, with 12 bases lining up with TRBD1. This CDR3 region has 19 residues. V dropped 2 bases and J dropped 1; count of bases not matched to a gene: 11. Germline assignment: CDR1 LGHDT and CDR2 YNNKEL (reference sequence). The DNA of the CDR3 is TGTGCCAGCAGCCAACGACCTCCGGGACAGGGGGCGAAGAACACTGAAGCTTTCTTT. As protein: CASSQRPPGQGAKNTEAFF.

This sequence joins TRBV28 and TRBJ1-2; TRBD1 aligns across 8 bases. Germline V gives CDR1 MDHEN, CDR2 SYDVKM. The CDR3 sequence is 14 residues long. V was clipped by 6 bases and J by 2 bases; unmatched bases: 5. The CDR3 spells CASSSDRGNYGYTF. The CDR3 region has the DNA TGTGCCAGCAGCAGTGACAGGGGAAACTATGGCTACACCTTC.

CDR3 coding DNA: TGCGCCAGCAGTGAAGGCGGGACAGATACGCAGTATTTT. This translates into CASSEGGTDTQYF. The J gene is TRBJ2-3, the V gene TRBV10-2, with D tentatively TRBD2 (5 bases). This CDR3 spans 13 amino acids. V was cut by 3 bases and J by 3 bases, with 7 bases left in between. CDR1 is WSHSY, CDR2 SAAADI, per germline.